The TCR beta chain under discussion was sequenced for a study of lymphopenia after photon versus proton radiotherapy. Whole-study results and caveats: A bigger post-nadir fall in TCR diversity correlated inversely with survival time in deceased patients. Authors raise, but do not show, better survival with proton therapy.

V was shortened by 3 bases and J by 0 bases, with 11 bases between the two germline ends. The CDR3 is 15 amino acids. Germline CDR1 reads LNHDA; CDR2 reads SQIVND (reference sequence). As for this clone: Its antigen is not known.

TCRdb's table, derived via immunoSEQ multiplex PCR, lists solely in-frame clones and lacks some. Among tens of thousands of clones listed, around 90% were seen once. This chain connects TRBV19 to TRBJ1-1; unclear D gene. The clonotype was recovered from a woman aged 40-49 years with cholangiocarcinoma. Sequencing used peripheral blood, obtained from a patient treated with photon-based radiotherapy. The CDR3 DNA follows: TGTGCCAGTAGTATCAACGGGGTTATGAACACTGAAGCTTTCTTT. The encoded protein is CASSINGVMNTEAFF. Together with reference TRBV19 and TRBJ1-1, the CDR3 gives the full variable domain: DGGITQSPKYLFRKEGQNVTLSCEQNLNHDAMYWYRQDPGQGLRLIYYSQIVNDFQKGDIAEGYSVSREKKESFPLTVTSAQKNPTAFYLCASSINGVMNTEAFFGQGTRLTVV.